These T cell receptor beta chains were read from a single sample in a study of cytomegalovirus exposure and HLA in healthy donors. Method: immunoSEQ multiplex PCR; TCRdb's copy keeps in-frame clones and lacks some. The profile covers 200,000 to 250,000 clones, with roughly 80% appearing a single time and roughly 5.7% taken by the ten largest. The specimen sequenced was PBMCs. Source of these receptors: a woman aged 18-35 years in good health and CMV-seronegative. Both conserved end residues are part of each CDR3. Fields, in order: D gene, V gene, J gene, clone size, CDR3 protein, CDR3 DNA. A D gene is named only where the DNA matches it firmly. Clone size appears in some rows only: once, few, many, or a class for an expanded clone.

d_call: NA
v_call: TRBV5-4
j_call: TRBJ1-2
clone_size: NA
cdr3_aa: CASSSKLESYGYTF
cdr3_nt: TGTGCCAGCAGCTCAAAACTGGAGAGCTATGGCTACACCTTC

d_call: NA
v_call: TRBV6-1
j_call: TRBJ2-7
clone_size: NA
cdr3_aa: CASSEEVRLGFTVQYF
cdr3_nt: TGTGCCAGCAGTGAAGAGGTACGTCTAGGTTTTACGGTGCAGTACTTC

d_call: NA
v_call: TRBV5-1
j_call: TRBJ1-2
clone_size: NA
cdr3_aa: CASSFQGLVYGYTF
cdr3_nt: TGCGCCAGCAGCTTTCAGGGGCTGGTCTATGGCTACACCTTC

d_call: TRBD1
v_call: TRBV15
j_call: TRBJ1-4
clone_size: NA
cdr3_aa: CATSKGLQGPEKLFF
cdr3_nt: TGTGCCACCAGCAAAGGCCTACAGGGGCCTGAAAAACTGTTTTTT

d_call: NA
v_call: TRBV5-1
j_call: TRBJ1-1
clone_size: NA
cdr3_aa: CASLAVPGDTEAFF
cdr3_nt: TGCGCCAGCCTTGCCGTGCCAGGGGACACTGAAGCTTTCTTT

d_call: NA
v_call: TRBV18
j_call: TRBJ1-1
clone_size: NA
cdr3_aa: CASSPGEMMNTEAFF
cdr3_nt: TGTGCCAGCTCACCAGGTGAGATGATGAACACTGAAGCTTTCTTT

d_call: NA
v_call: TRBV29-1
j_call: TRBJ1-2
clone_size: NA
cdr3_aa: CSARWRVGGYTF
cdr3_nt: TGCAGCGCCCGGTGGAGGGTAGGTGGCTACACCTTC

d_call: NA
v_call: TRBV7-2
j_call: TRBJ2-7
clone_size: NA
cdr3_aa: CASSHWLGDGSSYEQYF
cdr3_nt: TGTGCCAGCAGCCACTGGCTCGGGGACGGTAGCTCCTACGAGCAGTACTTC

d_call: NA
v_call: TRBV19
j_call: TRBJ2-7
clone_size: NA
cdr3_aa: CASSGQLPYEQYF
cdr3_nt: TGTGCCAGTAGTGGACAGCTACCCTACGAGCAGTACTTC

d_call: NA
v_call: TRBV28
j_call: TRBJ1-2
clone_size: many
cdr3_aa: CASSLGRRGYTF
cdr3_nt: TGTGCCAGCAGTTTAGGGCGGAGGGGCTACACCTTC

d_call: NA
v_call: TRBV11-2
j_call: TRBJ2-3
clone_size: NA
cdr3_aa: CASSPRSSGGSDTQYF
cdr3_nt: TGTGCCAGCAGCCCTCGAAGTAGCGGTGGTTCCGATACGCAGTATTTT

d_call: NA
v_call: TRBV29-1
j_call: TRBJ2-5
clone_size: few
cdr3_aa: CSVVWPSETQYF
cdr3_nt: TGCAGCGTTGTATGGCCCTCCGAGACCCAGTACTTC

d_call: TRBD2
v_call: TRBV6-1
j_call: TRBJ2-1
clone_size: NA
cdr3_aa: CASITGLAGREQFF
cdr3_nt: TGTGCCAGCATTACGGGACTAGCGGGAAGGGAGCAGTTCTTC

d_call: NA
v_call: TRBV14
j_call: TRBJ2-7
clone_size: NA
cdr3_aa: CASSQVSYEQYF
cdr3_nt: TGTGCCAGCAGCCAAGTGAGCTACGAGCAGTACTTC

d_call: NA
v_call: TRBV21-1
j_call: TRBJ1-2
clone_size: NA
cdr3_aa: CASSSPTGDSLYGYTF
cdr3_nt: TGTGCCAGCAGCTCACCGACAGGGGACTCTCTCTATGGCTACACCTTC

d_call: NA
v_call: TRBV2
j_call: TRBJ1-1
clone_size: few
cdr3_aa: CASTRLLDTEAFF
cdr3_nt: TGTGCCAGCACGAGGCTGTTGGACACTGAAGCTTTCTTT

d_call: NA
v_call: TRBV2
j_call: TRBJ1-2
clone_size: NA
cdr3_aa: CASSESEVSYGYTF
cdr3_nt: TGTGCCAGCAGTGAAAGTGAGGTTAGCTATGGCTACACCTTC

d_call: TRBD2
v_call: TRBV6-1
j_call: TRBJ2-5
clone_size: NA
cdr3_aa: CASSEQGASGSQETQYF
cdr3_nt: TGTGCCAGCAGTGAACAAGGGGCTAGCGGGAGCCAAGAGACCCAGTACTTC

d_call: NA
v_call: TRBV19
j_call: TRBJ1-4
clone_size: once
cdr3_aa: CASSRSTPTEKLFF
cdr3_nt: TGTGCCAGTAGTAGGAGCACCCCTACTGAAAAACTGTTTTTT

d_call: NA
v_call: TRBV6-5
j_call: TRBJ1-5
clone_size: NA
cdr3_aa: CASSYGGSNQPQHF
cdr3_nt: TGTGCCAGCAGTTACGGAGGGAGCAATCAGCCCCAGCATTTT

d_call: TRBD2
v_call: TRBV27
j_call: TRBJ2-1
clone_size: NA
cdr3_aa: CASSLIVAGRRWEGSSYNEQFF
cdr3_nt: TGTGCCAGCAGTTTAATTGTGGCCGGGCGTAGGTGGGAGGGCTCTTCCTACAATGAGCAGTTCTTC

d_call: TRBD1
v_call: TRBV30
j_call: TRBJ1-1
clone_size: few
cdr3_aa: CAWSLGTGNTEAFF
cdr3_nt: TGTGCCTGGAGCCTGGGGACAGGGAACACTGAAGCTTTCTTT

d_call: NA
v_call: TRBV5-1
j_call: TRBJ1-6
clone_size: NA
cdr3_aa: CASMSGSNSPLHF
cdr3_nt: TGCGCCAGCATGTCTGGGTCTAATTCACCCCTCCACTTT

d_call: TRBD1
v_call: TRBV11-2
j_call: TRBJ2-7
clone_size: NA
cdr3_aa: CASSSTGAYEQYF
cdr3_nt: TGTGCCAGCAGCTCGACAGGGGCCTACGAGCAGTACTTC

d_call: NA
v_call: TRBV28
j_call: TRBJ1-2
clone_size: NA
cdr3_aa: CASSPGGGGFYGYTF
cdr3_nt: TGTGCCAGCAGCCCCGGTGGGGGGGGCTTCTATGGCTACACCTTC

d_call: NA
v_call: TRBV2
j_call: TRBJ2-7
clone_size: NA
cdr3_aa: CASSRDTEAYEQYF
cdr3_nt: TGTGCCAGCAGCCGGGACACCGAGGCCTACGAGCAGTACTTC

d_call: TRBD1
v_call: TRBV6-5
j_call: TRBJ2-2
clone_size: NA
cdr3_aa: CASSYSTGAAGELFF
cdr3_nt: TGTGCCAGCAGTTACTCGACAGGGGCTGCCGGGGAGCTGTTTTTT

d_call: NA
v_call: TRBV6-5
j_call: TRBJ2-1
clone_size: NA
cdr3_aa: CASSYSDSSSYNEQFF
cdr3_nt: TGTGCCAGCAGTTACTCGGACAGTAGCTCCTACAATGAGCAGTTCTTC

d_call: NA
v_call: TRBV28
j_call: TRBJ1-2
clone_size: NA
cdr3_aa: CASSPGDYGYTF
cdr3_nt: TGTGCCAGCAGTCCAGGGGACTATGGCTACACCTTC

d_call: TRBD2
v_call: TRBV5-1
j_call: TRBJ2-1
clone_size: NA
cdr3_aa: CASSMGLAGVSEQFF
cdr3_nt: TGCGCCAGCAGCATGGGACTAGCGGGAGTCAGTGAGCAGTTCTTC

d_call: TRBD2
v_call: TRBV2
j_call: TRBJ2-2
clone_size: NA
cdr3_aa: CASSEEAGDTGELFF
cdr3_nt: TGTGCCAGCAGTGAAGAGGCGGGAGACACCGGGGAGCTGTTTTTT

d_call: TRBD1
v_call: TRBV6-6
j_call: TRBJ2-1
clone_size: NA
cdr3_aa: CASSSGQGLNEQFF
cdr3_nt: TGTGCCAGCAGTTCGGGACAGGGGCTCAATGAGCAGTTCTTC

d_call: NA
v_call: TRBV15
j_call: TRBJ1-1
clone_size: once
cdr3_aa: CATSGGGLVTEAFF
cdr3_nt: TGTGCCACCAGCGGGGGGGGGCTCGTCACTGAAGCTTTCTTT

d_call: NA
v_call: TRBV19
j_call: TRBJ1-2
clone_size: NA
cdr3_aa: CASKQGNYGYTF
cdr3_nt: TGTGCCAGTAAACAGGGTAACTATGGCTACACCTTC

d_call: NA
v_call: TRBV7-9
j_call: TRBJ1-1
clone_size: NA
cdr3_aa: CASSLSMNTEAFF
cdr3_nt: TGTGCCAGCAGCTTAAGTATGAACACTGAAGCTTTCTTT

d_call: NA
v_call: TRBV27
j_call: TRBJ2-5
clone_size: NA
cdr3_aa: CASSRWDLLQETQYF
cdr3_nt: TGTGCCAGCAGCCGCTGGGATCTCCTTCAAGAGACCCAGTACTTC

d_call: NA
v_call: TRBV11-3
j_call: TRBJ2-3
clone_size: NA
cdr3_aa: CASSPPRGNTDTQYF
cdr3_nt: TGTGCCAGCAGCCCCCCCCGTGGGAACACAGATACGCAGTATTTT

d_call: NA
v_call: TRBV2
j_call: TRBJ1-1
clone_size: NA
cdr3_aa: CASGWRLNTEAFF
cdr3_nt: TGTGCCAGTGGGTGGCGGTTGAACACTGAAGCTTTCTTT

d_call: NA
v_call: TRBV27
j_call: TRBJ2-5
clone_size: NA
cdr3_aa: CASSLWRGETQYF
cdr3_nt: TGTGCCAGCAGTTTATGGCGGGGCGAGACCCAGTACTTC

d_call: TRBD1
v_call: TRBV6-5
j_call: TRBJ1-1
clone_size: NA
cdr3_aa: CASSLTGAEKAFF
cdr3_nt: TGTGCCAGCAGTCTTACAGGGGCGGAGAAAGCTTTCTTT

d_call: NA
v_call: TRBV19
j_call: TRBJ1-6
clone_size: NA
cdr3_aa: CASSIDRGPNSPLHF
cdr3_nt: TGTGCCAGTAGTATAGACAGGGGACCCAATTCACCCCTCCACTTT

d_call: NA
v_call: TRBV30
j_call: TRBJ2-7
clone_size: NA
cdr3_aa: CAWSVHNLYEQYF
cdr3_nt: TGTGCCTGGAGTGTCCATAACCTCTACGAGCAGTACTTC

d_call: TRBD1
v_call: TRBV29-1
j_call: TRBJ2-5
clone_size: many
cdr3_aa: CSVWTGDETQYF
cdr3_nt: TGCAGCGTCTGGACAGGGGACGAGACCCAGTACTTC

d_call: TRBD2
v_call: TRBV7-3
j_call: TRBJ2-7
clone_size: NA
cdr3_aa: CASSLTGTPGGYEQYF
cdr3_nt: TGTGCCAGCAGCTTAACGGGGACTCCGGGAGGCTACGAGCAGTACTTC

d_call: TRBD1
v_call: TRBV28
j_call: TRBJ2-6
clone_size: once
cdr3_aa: CASGQAAHSGANVLTF
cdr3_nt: TGTGCCAGTGGACAGGCAGCCCACTCTGGGGCCAACGTCCTGACTTTC

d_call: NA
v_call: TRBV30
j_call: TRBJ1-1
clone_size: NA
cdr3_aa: CAWSRGWQAFF
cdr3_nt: TGTGCCTGGAGCCGCGGGTGGCAAGCTTTCTTT

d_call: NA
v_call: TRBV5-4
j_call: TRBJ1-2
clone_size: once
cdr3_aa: CASSLGGSYGYTF
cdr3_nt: TGTGCCAGCAGCTTGGGGGGATCCTATGGCTACACCTTC

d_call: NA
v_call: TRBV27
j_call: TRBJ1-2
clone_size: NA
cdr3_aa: CASSRFPGGYTF
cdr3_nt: TGTGCCAGCAGTCGATTCCCAGGGGGCTACACCTTC

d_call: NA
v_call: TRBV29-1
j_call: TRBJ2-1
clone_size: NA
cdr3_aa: CSAPTGLYNEQFF
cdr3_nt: TGCAGCGCCCCTACGGGGTTATACAATGAGCAGTTCTTC

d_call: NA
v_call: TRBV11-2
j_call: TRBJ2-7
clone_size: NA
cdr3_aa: CASSRRDTLSYEQYF
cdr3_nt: TGTGCCAGCAGCCGAAGGGACACCCTTTCCTACGAGCAGTACTTC

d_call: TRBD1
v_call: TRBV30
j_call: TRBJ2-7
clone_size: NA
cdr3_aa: CAWSPGQGVNEQYF
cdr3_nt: TGTGCCTGGAGTCCGGGACAGGGGGTAAACGAGCAGTACTTC

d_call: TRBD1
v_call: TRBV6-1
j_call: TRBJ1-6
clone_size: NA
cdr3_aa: CAILAGGEYNSPLHF
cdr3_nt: TGTGCCATTCTAGCAGGGGGCGAGTATAATTCACCCCTCCACTTT

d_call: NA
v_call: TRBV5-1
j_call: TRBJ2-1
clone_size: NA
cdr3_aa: CASSLDIYNEQFF
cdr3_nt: TGCGCCAGCAGCTTGGACATTTACAATGAGCAGTTCTTC